The present entry profiles one TCR beta chain with its context. The antigen remains undetermined. The CDR3 is 17 amino acids. The germline V gene encodes CDR1 MRHNA and CDR2 SNTAGT. Donors showed nominal health when sampled, although they likely had unrecorded immune exposures. This PCR relied on a set of 60 Vbeta primers and 13 Jbeta primers. Some clones are missing from TCRdb's copy, which holds only in-frame ones; the method was immunoSEQ multiplex PCR. The sample lists some 250,000 clones; 82% were seen once. The data stem from a study of cytomegalovirus exposure and HLA in healthy donors. Study findings and constraints: A later analysis revealed that TCR association rates differed between HLA loci, peaking at DRB1 and bottoming out at HLA-C. The authors enumerated under 200 TCR beta chains as linked to cytomegalovirus.

Sequencing used PBMCs. The chain uses TRBV6-4 and TRBJ2-5; D might be TRBD1 (5 bases). Matching the DNA end better, TRBJ2-7 makes the J call doubtful. The receptor was isolated from a woman between 40 and 55 years old in good health and CMV-seropositive. CDR3 bases: TGTGCCAGCAGTGACTCCCGAGTGACGGACATTGGGTGCGAGCAGTACTTC. The encoded protein is CASSDSRVTDIGCEQYF.